This TCR beta chain came from a study of cytomegalovirus exposure and HLA in healthy donors. The study ran its PCR with 60 Vbeta and 13 Jbeta primers. TCRdb keeps only in-frame clones here, not all; method: immunoSEQ multiplex PCR. The table lists under 200,000 clones, approximately 77% of them singletons. Trimming shortened V by 6 bases and J by 1 base, and 16 bases separated the two germline ends. The CDR3 is 16 amino acids. From germline, CDR1 is MNHEY and CDR2 SMNVEV (reference sequence). The donors, nominally healthy at sampling, likely had unrecorded immune exposures. The sequencing sample was made of PBMCs. This TCR was sampled from a female donor in good health and CMV-seronegative. The chain uses TRBV27 and TRBJ2-1, with a possible D match to TRBD1 (5 bases). DNA for the CDR3: TGTGCCAGCAGCTTTGGACAAGCGCTTTCCTACAATGAGCAGTTCTTC. Protein product: CASSFGQALSYNEQFF.